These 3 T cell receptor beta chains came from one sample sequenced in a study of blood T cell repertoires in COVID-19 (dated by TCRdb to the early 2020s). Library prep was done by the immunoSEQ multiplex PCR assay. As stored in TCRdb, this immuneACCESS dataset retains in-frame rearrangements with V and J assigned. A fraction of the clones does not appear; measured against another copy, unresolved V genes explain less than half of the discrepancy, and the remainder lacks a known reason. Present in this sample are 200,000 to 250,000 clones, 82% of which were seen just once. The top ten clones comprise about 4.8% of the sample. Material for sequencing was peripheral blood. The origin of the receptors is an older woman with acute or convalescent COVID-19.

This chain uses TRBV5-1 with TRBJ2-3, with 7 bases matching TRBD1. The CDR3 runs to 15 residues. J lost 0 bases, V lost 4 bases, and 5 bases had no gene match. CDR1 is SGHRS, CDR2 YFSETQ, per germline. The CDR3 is CASSADRTSTDTQYF. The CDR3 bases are TGCGCCAGCAGCGCGGACAGGACAAGCACAGATACGCAGTATTTT.

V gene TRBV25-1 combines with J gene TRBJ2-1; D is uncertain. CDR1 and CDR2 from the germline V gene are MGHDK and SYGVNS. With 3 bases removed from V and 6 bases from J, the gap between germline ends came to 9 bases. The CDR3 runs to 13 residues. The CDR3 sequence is CASSDSGFNEQFF. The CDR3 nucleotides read TGTGCCAGCAGTGATTCAGGTTTCAATGAGCAGTTCTTC.

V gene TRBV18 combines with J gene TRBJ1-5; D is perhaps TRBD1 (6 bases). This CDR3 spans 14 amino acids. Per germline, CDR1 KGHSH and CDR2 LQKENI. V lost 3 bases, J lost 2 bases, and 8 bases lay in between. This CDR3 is CASSPAGGNQPQHF. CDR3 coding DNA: TGTGCCAGCTCACCGGCAGGGGGCAATCAGCCCCAGCATTTT.